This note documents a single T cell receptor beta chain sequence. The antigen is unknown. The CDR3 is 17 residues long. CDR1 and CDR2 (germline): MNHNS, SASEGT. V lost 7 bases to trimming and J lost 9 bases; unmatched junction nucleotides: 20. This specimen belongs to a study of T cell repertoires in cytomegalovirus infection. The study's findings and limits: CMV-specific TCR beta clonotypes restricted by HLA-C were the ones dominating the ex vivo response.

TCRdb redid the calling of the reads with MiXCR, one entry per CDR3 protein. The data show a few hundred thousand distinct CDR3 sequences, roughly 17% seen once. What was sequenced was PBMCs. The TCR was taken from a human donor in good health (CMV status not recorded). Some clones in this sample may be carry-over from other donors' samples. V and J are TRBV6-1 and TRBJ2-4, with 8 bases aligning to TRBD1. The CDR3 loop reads CASNLAATGAMGGIQYF. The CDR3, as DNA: TGTGCCAGCAATCTCGCTGCGACAGGGGCCATGGGAGGCATTCAGTACTTC.